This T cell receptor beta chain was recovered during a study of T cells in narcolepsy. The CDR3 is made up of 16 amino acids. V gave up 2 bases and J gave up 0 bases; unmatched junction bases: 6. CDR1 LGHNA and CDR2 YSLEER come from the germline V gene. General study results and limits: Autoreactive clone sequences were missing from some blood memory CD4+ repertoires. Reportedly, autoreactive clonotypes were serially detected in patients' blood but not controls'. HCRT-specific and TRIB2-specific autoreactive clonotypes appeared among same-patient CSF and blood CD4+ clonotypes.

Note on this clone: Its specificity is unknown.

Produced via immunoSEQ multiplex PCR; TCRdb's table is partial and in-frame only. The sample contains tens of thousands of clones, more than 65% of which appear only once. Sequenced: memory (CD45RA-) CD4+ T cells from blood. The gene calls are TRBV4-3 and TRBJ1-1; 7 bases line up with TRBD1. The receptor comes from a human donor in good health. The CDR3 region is CASSQTGVGVNTEAFF. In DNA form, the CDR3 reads TGCGCCAGCAGCCAAACAGGGGTAGGAGTGAACACTGAAGCTTTCTTT.